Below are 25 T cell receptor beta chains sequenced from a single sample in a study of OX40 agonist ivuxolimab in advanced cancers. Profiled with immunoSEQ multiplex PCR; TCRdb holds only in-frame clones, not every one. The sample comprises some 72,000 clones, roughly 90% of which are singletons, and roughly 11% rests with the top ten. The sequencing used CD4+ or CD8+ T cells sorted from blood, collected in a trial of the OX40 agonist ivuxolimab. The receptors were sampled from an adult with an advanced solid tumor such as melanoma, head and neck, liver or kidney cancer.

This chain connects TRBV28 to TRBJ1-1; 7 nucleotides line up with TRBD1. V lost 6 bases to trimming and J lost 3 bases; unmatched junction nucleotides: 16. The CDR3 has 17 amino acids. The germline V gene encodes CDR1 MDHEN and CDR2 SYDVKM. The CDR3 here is CASRPTGKGRSDTEAFF. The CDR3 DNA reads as TGTGCCAGCAGACCGACAGGGAAGGGCAGATCGGACACTGAAGCTTTCTTT.

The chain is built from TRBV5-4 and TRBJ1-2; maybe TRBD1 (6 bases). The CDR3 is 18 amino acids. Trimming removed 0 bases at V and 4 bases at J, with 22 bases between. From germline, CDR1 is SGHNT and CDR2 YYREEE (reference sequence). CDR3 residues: CASSLAPAGVGDTYGYTF. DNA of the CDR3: TGTGCCAGCAGCTTGGCCCCGGCAGGGGTGGGGGATACCTATGGCTACACCTTC. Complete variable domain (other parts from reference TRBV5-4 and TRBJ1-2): ETGVTQSPTHLIKTRGQQVTLRCSSQSGHNTVSWYQQALGQGPQFIFQYYREEENGRGNFPPRFSGLQFPNYSSELNVNALELDDSALYLCASSLAPAGVGDTYGYTFGSGTRLTVV.

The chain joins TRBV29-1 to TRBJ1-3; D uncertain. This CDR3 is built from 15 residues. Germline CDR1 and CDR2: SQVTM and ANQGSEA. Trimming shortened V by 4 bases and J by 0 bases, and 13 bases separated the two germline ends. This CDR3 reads CSVVGPSYSGNTIYF. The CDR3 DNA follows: TGCAGCGTTGTCGGCCCCTCCTACTCTGGAAACACCATATATTTT. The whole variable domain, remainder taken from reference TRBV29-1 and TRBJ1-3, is SAVISQKPSRDICQRGTSLTIQCQVDSQVTMMFWYRQQPGQSLTLIATANQGSEATYESGFVIDKFPISRPNLTFSTLTVSNMSPEDSSIYLCSVVGPSYSGNTIYFGEGSWLTVV.

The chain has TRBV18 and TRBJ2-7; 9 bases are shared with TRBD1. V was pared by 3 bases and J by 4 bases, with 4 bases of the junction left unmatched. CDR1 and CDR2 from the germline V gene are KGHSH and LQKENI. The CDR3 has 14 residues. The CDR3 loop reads CASSPGDRVYEQYF. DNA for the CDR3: TGTGCCAGCTCACCGGGGGACAGGGTGTACGAGCAGTACTTC. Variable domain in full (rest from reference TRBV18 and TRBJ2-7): NAGVMQNPRHLVRRRGQEARLRCSPMKGHSHVYWYRQLPEEGLKFMVYLQKENIIDESGMPKERFSAEFPKEGPSILRIQQVVRGDSAAYFCASSPGDRVYEQYFGPGTRLTVT.

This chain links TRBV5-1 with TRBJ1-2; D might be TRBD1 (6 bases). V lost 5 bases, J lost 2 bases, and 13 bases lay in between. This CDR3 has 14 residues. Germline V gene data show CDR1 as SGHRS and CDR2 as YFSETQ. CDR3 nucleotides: TGCGCCAGCAGGGGGGGCCAGGAGAACTATGGCTACACCTTC. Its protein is CASRGGQENYGYTF.

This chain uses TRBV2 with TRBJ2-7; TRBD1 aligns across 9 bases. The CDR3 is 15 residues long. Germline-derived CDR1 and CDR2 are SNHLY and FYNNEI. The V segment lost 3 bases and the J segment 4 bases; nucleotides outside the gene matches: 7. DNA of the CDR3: TGTGCCAGCAGTGACCGGGACAGGGTATTATACGAGCAGTACTTC. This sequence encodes CASSDRDRVLYEQYF.

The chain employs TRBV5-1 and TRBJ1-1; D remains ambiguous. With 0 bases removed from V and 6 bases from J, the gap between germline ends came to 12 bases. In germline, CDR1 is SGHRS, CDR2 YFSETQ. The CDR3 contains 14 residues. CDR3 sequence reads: CASSLAHLAAEAFF. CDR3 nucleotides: TGCGCCAGCAGCTTGGCTCACTTGGCGGCTGAAGCTTTCTTT. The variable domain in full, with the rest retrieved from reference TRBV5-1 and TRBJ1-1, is KAGVTQTPRYLIKTRGQQVTLSCSPISGHRSVSWYQQTPGQGLQFLFEYFSETQRNKGNFPGRFSGRQFSNSRSEMNVSTLELGDSALYLCASSLAHLAAEAFFGQGTRLTVV.

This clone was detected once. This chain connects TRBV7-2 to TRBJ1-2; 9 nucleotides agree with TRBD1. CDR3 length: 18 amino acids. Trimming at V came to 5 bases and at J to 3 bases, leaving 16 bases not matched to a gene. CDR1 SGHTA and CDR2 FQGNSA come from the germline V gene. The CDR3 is CASSRGQGRIMPDYGYTF. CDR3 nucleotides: TGTGCCAGCAGCAGAGGACAGGGGAGAATTATGCCCGACTATGGCTACACCTTC.

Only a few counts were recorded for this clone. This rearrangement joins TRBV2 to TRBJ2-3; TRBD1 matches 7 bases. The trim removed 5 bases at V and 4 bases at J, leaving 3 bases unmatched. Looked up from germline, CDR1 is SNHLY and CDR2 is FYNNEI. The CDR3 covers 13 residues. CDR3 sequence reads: CASSRGRPDTQYF. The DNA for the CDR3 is TGTGCCAGCAGTAGGGGGCGCCCAGATACGCAGTATTTT. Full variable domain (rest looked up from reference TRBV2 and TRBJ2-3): EPEVTQTPSHQVTQMGQEVILRCVPISNHLYFYWYRQILGQKVEFLVSFYNNEISEKSEIFDDQFSVERPDGSNFTLKIRSTKLEDSAMYFCASSRGRPDTQYFGPGTRLTVL.

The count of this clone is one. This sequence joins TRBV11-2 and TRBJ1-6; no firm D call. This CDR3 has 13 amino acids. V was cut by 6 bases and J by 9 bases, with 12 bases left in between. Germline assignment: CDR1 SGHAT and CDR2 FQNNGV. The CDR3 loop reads CASSYQAASPLHF. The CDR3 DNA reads TGTGCCAGCAGTTACCAGGCGGCTTCACCCCTCCACTTT.

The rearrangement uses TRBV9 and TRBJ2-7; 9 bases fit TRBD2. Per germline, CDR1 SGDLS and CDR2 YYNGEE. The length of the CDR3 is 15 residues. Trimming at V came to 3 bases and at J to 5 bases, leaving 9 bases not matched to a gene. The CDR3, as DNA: TGTGCCAGCAGCGCCTGGACTAGCGTGGAGGACGAGCAGTACTTC. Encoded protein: CASSAWTSVEDEQYF.

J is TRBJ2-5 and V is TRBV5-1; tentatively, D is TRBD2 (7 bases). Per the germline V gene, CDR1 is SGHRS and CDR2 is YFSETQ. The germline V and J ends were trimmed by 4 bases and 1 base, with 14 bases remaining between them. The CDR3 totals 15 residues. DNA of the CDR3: TGCGCCAGCAGCCCTGACGGGGGGCCCCAAGAGACCCAGTACTTC. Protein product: CASSPDGGPQETQYF.

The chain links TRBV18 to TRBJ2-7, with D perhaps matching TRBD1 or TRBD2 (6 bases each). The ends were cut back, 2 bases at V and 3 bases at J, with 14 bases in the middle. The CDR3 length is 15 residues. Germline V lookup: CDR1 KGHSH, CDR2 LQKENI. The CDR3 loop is CASSPREAGDYEQYF. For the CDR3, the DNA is TGTGCCAGCTCACCAAGGGAGGCAGGGGACTACGAGCAGTACTTC.

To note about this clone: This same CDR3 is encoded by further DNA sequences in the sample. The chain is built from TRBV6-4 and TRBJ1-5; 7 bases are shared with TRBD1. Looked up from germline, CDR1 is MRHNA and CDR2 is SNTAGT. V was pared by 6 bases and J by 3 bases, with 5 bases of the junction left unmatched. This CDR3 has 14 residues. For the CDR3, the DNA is TGTGCCAGCAGCCCCGGGACAGACAATCAGCCCCAGCATTTT. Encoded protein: CASSPGTDNQPQHF.

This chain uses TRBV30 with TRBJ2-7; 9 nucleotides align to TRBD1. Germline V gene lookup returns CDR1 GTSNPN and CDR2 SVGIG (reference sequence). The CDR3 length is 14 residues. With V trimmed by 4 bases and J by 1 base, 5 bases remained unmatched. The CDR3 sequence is CAWTPGQGSYEQYF. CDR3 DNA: TGTGCCTGGACCCCGGGACAGGGATCCTACGAGCAGTACTTC.

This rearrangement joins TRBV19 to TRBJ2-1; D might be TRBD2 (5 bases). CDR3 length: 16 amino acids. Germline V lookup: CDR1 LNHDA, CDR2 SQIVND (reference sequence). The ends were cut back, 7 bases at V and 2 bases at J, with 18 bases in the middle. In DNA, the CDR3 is TGTGCCAGTACCCCGATGTTCGCGGGTCCCTACAATGAGCAGTTCTTC. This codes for CASTPMFAGPYNEQFF.

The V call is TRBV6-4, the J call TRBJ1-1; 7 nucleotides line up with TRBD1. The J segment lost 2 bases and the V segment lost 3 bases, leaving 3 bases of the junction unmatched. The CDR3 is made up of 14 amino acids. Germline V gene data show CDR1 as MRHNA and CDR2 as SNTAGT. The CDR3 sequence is CASSEDRTNTEAFF. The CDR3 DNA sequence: TGTGCCAGCAGTGAGGACAGGACCAACACTGAAGCTTTCTTT.

Written as DNA, the CDR3 is TGTGCCAACCAGGGGGTGGGATACGAGCAGTACTTC. Its translation is CANQGVGYEQYF. This rearrangement joins TRBV9 to TRBJ2-7; the match to TRBD1 covers 7 bases. The CDR3 totals 12 residues. Germline V gene sequence: CDR1 SGDLS, CDR2 YYNGEE. Losses at the gene ends were 9 bases for V and 4 bases for J; bases not matched to a gene: 7.

The CDR3 DNA follows: TGTGCCAGCAGTGGCAAATTCAGGGGGCTCGACACCGGGGAGCTGTTTTTT. This sequence encodes CASSGKFRGLDTGELFF. This chain connects TRBV6-4 to TRBJ2-2, with TRBD1 matching 8 bases. The CDR3 runs to 17 residues. The trim removed 4 bases at V and 3 bases at J, leaving 10 bases unmatched. Germline values: CDR1 MRHNA, CDR2 SNTAGT.

CDR3 loop: CASSQDGGYGYGYTF. In DNA form, the CDR3 reads TGTGCCAGCAGCCAAGATGGGGGGTACGGCTATGGCTACACCTTC. The V call is TRBV14, the J call TRBJ1-2; maybe TRBD1 (5 bases). Trimming stripped 0 bases from V and 4 bases from J, with 12 bases between. The CDR3 contains 15 residues. Germline loops: CDR1 SGHDN, CDR2 FVKESK.

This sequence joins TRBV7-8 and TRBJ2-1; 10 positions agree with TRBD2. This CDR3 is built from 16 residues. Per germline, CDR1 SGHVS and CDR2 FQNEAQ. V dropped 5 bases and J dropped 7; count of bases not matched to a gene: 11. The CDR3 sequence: CASSLLAGGRVNEQFF. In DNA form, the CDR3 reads TGTGCCAGCAGCCTCTTAGCGGGGGGAAGGGTTAATGAGCAGTTCTTC.

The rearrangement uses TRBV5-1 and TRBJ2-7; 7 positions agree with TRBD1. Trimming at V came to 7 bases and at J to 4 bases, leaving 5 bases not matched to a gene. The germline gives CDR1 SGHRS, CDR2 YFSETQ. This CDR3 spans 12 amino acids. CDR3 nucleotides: TGCGCCAGCGACAGGGATGAATACGAGCAGTACTTC. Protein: CASDRDEYEQYF.

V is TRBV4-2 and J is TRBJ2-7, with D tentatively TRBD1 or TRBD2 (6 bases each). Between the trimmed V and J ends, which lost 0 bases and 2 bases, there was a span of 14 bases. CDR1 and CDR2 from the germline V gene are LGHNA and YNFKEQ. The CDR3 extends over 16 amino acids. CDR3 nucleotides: TGTGCCAGCAGCCAAGATAGGGGGGACATACCCTACGAGCAGTACTTC. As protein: CASSQDRGDIPYEQYF.

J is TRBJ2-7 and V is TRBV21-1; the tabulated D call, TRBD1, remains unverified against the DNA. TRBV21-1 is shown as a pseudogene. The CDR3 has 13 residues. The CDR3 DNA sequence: TGTGCCAGCAGCAAGGGGCCAATATACGAGCAGTACTTC. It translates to CASSKGPIYEQYF.

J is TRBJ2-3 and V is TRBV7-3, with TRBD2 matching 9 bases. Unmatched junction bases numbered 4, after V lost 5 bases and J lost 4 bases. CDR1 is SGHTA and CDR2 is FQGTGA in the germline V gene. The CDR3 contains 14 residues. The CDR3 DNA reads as TGTGCCAGCAGCGCGGGAGGGATTGCAGATACGCAGTATTTT. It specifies CASSAGGIADTQYF.